These 21 T cell receptor beta chains were all obtained from the same sample, sequenced in a study of T cell changes during pregnancy in multiple sclerosis. Libraries were prepared by immunoSEQ multiplex PCR; TCRdb keeps only in-frame clonotypes and omits some of them. The profile covers roughly 75,000 clones, with around 94% appearing a single time and roughly 2.1% taken by the ten largest. The specimen comprised peripheral blood, sampled in the third trimester of pregnancy. The receptors originated from a female donor in good health, enrolled as a control in a pregnancy study.

This rearrangement joins TRBV2 to TRBJ2-1, with 7 bases that match TRBD1. The CDR3 loop spans 12 amino acids. CDR1 is SNHLY and CDR2 is FYNNEI in the germline V gene. V was clipped by 6 bases and J by 7 bases; unmatched bases: 3. The CDR3: CASRGGGNEQFF. In nucleotides, the CDR3 is TGTGCCAGCAGAGGGGGCGGGAATGAGCAGTTCTTC.

The rearrangement links TRBV9 to TRBJ2-2; D might be TRBD2 (6 bases). Trimming removed 7 bases from V and 0 bases from J, with 10 bases in between. From germline, CDR1 is SGDLS and CDR2 YYNGEE. CDR3 size: 14 residues. CDR3 residues: CASGGKSNTGELFF. Here the CDR3 DNA reads TGTGCCAGCGGGGGGAAATCGAACACCGGGGAGCTGTTTTTT.

Regarding this clone: No conserved phenylalanine or tryptophan is present at the end of the CDR3, so a read error is the likely explanation. It is unclear where the CDR3 begins or ends on the DNA, so no DNA is shown, and the CDR3 is as TCRdb lists it. This chain uses TRBV21-1 with TRBJ2-7; no DNA check was done on the table's D call, TRBD2. TRBV21-1 is an annotated pseudogene. The CDR3 totals 16 residues, both ends included. The CDR3: CASSIPSGSGTSGPQD.

The chain carries TRBV9 and TRBJ1-1; unclear D gene. Germline V gene data show CDR1 as SGDLS and CDR2 as YYNGEE. CDR3 size: 15 residues. V gave up 4 bases and J gave up 5 bases, with 18 bases separating them. The CDR3 is CASSPSEGSWTEAFF. CDR3 bases: TGTGCCAGCAGCCCGAGCGAGGGATCTTGGACTGAAGCTTTCTTT.

This chain uses TRBV10-1 with TRBJ2-7, with TRBD1 matching 8 bases. The ends lost 5 bases at V and 2 bases at J; junction bases unmatched: 17. Germline V gene sequence: CDR1 WNHNN, CDR2 SYGVQD (reference sequence). This CDR3 has 18 residues. The CDR3 is CASSPSQGGEFLTYEQYF. The CDR3 bases are TGCGCCAGCAGTCCTTCACAGGGGGGCGAATTTTTAACCTACGAGCAGTACTTC.

This clone was detected only once. This chain links TRBV28 with TRBJ1-2, with a weak D call TRBD1 (6 bases). V was pared by 2 bases and J by 5 bases, with 9 bases between. The CDR3 contains 13 residues. CDR1 is MDHEN and CDR2 is SYDVKM in the germline V gene. CDR3 bases: TGTGCCAGCAGTTTAATAGGGGGATATGGCTACACCTTC. It specifies CASSLIGGYGYTF.

The V and J genes are TRBV5-4 and TRBJ2-1, with 12 bases matching TRBD2. The CDR3 has 15 amino acids. Germline trimming cut 4 bases from V and 10 bases from J; bases unmatched to any gene: 9. Per germline, CDR1 SGHNT and CDR2 YYREEE (reference sequence). The CDR3 DNA follows: TGTGCCAGCAGCCACCCTAGCGGGGGGGCCTGGGAGCAGTTCTTC. It codes for CASSHPSGGAWEQFF.

This clone was counted a single time. This chain uses TRBV7-3 with TRBJ1-6; TRBD1 agrees at 7 bases. The CDR3 totals 15 residues. V dropped 5 bases and J dropped 3; count of bases not matched to a gene: 4. Germline V gene data show CDR1 as SGHTA and CDR2 as FQGTGA. CDR3 region: CASSAGTVYNSPLHF. The CDR3 DNA sequence: TGTGCCAGCAGCGCCGGGACAGTCTATAATTCACCCCTCCACTTT.

V is TRBV27 and J is TRBJ2-7; TRBD1 matches at 9 bases. Germline CDR1 is MNHEY and CDR2 is SMNVEV (reference sequence). CDR3 length: 15 amino acids. V shed 3 bases, J shed 0 bases, and the junction held 3 bases outside the gene matches. CDR3 region: CASSLLGQGSYEQYF. The CDR3 DNA reads as TGTGCCAGCAGTTTGTTGGGACAGGGCTCCTACGAGCAGTACTTC.

The chain recombines TRBV4-2 with TRBJ2-2; D perhaps matches TRBD2 (5 bases). The CDR3 runs to 14 residues. Trimming left V 1 base short and J 4 bases short, with 7 bases between. Germline V CDR1 and CDR2: LGHNA, YNFKEQ. The CDR3 DNA reads TGTGCCAGCAGCCAAGCGGGATCCACCGGGGAGCTGTTTTTT. It specifies CASSQAGSTGELFF.

This chain joins TRBV4-3 and TRBJ1-5; no reliable D call. Per the germline V gene, CDR1 is LGHNA and CDR2 is YSLEER. Trimming removed 0 bases at V and 6 bases at J, with 9 bases between. The CDR3 runs to 14 residues. CDR3 nucleotides: TGCGCCAGCAGCCAAGACTACCTCCTTCAGCCCCAGCATTTT. Amino acid sequence: CASSQDYLLQPQHF.

This rearrangement joins TRBV27 to TRBJ2-7, with 7 bases that match TRBD2. Trimming at V came to 7 bases and at J to 0 bases, leaving 6 bases not matched to a gene. The CDR3 length is 14 residues. Germline V gives CDR1 MNHEY, CDR2 SMNVEV (reference sequence). In DNA, the CDR3 is TGTGCCAGCATGGCTAGCGGTAGCTCCTACGAGCAGTACTTC. This codes for CASMASGSSYEQYF.

Only a few counts were recorded for this clone. CDR3 nucleotides: TGTGCCAGCAGCTTGCAGGGGCCTAATTCACCCCTCCACTTT. This translates into CASSLQGPNSPLHF. This chain connects TRBV5-5 to TRBJ1-6; maybe TRBD1 (6 bases). The CDR3 sequence is 14 residues long. V was clipped by 1 base and J by 6 bases, with 8 bases between them. Germline V gene lookup returns CDR1 SGHKS and CDR2 YYEKEE (reference sequence).

The V call is TRBV6-1, the J call TRBJ1-2; the D gene is possibly TRBD1 (6 bases). The germline CDR1 and CDR2 sequences are MNHNS and SASEGT. This CDR3 has 13 residues. V was cut by 6 bases and J by 5 bases, with 13 bases left in between. The CDR3 bases are TGTGCCAGCAGACTTGGACAGCAATATGGCTACACCTTC. The encoded protein is CASRLGQQYGYTF.

The chain recombines TRBV6-5 with TRBJ1-1; D is perhaps TRBD1 (6 bases). This CDR3 spans 15 amino acids. Trimming pared 0 bases from V and 0 bases from J, leaving 8 bases between. Germline V gene lookup returns CDR1 MNHEY and CDR2 SVGAGI. CDR3 nucleotides: TGTGCCAGCAGTTACTCGGGGACAATGAACACTGAAGCTTTCTTT. Its translation: CASSYSGTMNTEAFF.

The chain is built from TRBV7-8 and TRBJ2-7; D gene uncertain. Germline assignment: CDR1 SGHVS and CDR2 FQNEAQ. CDR3 length: 12 residues. V lost 5 bases, J lost 9 bases, and 14 bases lay in between. This chain's CDR3 is CASSLDESAQYF. CDR3 coding DNA: TGTGCCAGCAGCCTAGACGAGAGCGCGCAGTACTTC.

The chain employs TRBV6-1 and TRBJ2-5; 12 bases align to TRBD2. This CDR3 region has 14 residues. V lost 8 bases and J lost 5; bases outside the gene matches: 6. Looked up from germline, CDR1 is MNHNS and CDR2 is SASEGT. The CDR3 region is CASDLAGGPETQYF. DNA of the CDR3: TGTGCCAGCGACCTAGCGGGGGGGCCCGAGACCCAGTACTTC.

This clone turned up a few times. V is TRBV14 and J is TRBJ1-2; tentative D call: TRBD1 (5 bases). CDR1 and CDR2 (germline): SGHDN, FVKESK. CDR3 length: 16 residues. Trimming took 4 bases from V and 2 from J, leaving 17 bases between them. CDR3 DNA sequence: TGTGCCAGCAGCCCCTTCCAGGGCCTGGGGAACTATGGCTACACCTTC. It codes for CASSPFQGLGNYGYTF.

The chain couples TRBV9 to TRBJ2-5, with TRBD2 matching over 8 bases. The CDR3 totals 14 residues. J was trimmed by 4 bases and V by 3 bases; bases with no gene match: 5. Germline V gene sequence: CDR1 SGDLS, CDR2 YYNGEE. The CDR3 coding sequence is TGTGCCAGCAGCGGGGGGACTAGGGGAGAGACCCAGTACTTC. Protein: CASSGGTRGETQYF.

The chain joins TRBV7-8 to TRBJ2-1; 7 bases are shared with TRBD1. The CDR3 is made up of 12 amino acids. Germline V gives CDR1 SGHVS, CDR2 FQNEAQ. The V gene end was trimmed by 5 bases and the J gene end by 16 bases; junction bases not matched to a gene: 11. The CDR3 spells CASSIPGQRDFF. CDR3 in DNA: TGTGCCAGCAGCATCCCGGGACAGAGGGATTTCTTC.

The DNA for the CDR3 is TGTGCCAGCAGCTTAGTAACCCTAGCGGGGGAGCTGTTTTTT. Residues: CASSLVTLAGELFF. This sequence joins TRBV7-2 and TRBJ2-2; maybe TRBD2 (6 bases). Between the trimmed V and J ends, which lost 1 base and 8 bases, there was a span of 11 bases. The V gene's germline CDR1 is SGHTA and CDR2 FQGNSA. The CDR3 runs to 14 residues.